This TCR beta chain was sequenced during a study of cytomegalovirus exposure and HLA in healthy donors. Study-wide results and limits: A few chains tied to CMV proved CMV antigen-specific in vitro. Overall, approximately 150 TCR beta chains were annotated as cytomegalovirus-associated.

Data came from immunoSEQ multiplex PCR; TCRdb stores just in-frame clones and leaves some out. The sample shows around 250,000 clones, around 91% of them seen only once. In the case of this clone: Its antigen is not known.

The sequence was obtained from a woman aged 18-30 years in good health and CMV-seronegative. The sequenced sample was PBMCs.

The CDR3 region has the DNA TGTGCCAGCAGCTCGGGGGCAGGGGGCCTTTACGAGCAGTACGTC. Translation: CASSSGAGGLYEQYV. This rearrangement joins TRBV28 to TRBJ2-7; 8 nucleotides line up with TRBD1. This CDR3 contains 15 residues. The V and J ends lost 6 bases and 4 bases, in that order; junction bases with no gene match: 11. CDR1 and CDR2 (germline): MDHEN, SYDVKM.